These 16 T cell receptor beta chains were all obtained from the same sample, sequenced in a study of blood T cell repertoires in COVID-19. Produced via immunoSEQ multiplex PCR; TCRdb's table is partial and in-frame only. Of 290,000 or so clones listed, roughly 86% are singletons. The sequenced material came from PBMCs or T cells enriched from blood (not recorded which). All receptors come from a woman between 18 and 30 years old who had recovered from COVID-19.

The CDR3 DNA reads as TGTGCCAGCAGCCCCGAGCTAGGCAGGGCGCGCGGCGAGCAGTACTTC. Its translation: CASSPELGRARGEQYF. This rearrangement joins TRBV11-3 to TRBJ2-7, with a tentative D call TRBD1 (5 bases). This CDR3 is built from 16 residues. Trimming left V 5 bases short and J 6 bases short, with 23 bases between. Looked up from germline, CDR1 is SGHNT and CDR2 is YENEEA.

The J gene is TRBJ1-2, the V gene TRBV27; D is unclear. CDR1 and CDR2 (germline): MNHEY, SMNVEV (reference sequence). The CDR3 length is 16 residues. V was clipped by 1 base and J by 5 bases, with 17 bases between them. CDR3 coding DNA: TGTGCCAGCAGTTTATACCCGGGTCGGGAAAGATATGGCTACACCTTC. Translation gives CASSLYPGRERYGYTF.

The chain carries TRBV28 and TRBJ2-7; weak D call: TRBD2 (6 bases). Germline V CDR1 and CDR2: MDHEN, SYDVKM. This CDR3 has 16 residues. V lost 3 bases and J 4 bases, leaving 19 bases between the germline ends. CDR3 nucleotide sequence: TGTGCCAGCAGTTTGCCAGCGGAGGGGTCATTATACGAGCAGTACTTC. Its translation: CASSLPAEGSLYEQYF.

The V call is TRBV2, the J call TRBJ1-5; TRBD1 matches at 8 bases. After removal of 6 bases from V and 4 bases from J, the junction contained 5 bases not matched to a gene. This CDR3 is 14 amino acids long. In germline, CDR1 is SNHLY, CDR2 FYNNEI. CDR3 coding DNA: TGTGCCAGCAGCCGGGACAGGCGTAATCAGCCCCAGCATTTT. It is translated as CASSRDRRNQPQHF.

The chain is built from TRBV12-3 or TRBV12-4 and TRBJ1-2; no reliable D call. Trimming removed 7 bases at V and 5 bases at J, with 11 bases between. The CDR3 extends over 12 amino acids. CDR3 nucleotide sequence: TGTGCCAGCAATGCCGGGTCGTATGGCTACACCTTC. It yields the protein CASNAGSYGYTF.

The rearrangement joins TRBV30 to TRBJ1-5, with 8 bases aligning to TRBD1. CDR3 size: 13 residues. The V and J ends lost 3 bases and 5 bases, in that order; junction bases with no gene match: 3. Germline V gene lookup returns CDR1 GTSNPN and CDR2 SVGIG (reference sequence). The chain's CDR3 is CAWSGQGHQPQHF. CDR3 DNA: TGTGCCTGGAGCGGACAGGGCCATCAGCCCCAGCATTTT. Drawing the rest from reference TRBV30 and TRBJ1-5, the complete variable domain is SQTIHQWPATLVQPVGSPLSLECTVEGTSNPNLYWYRQAAGRGLQLLFYSVGIGQISSEVPQNLSASRPQDRQFILSSKKLLLSDSGFYLCAWSGQGHQPQHFGDGTRLSIL.

The chain recombines TRBV27 with TRBJ2-7; D might be TRBD1 (5 bases). The CDR3 length is 15 residues. Trimming took 6 bases from V and 0 from J, leaving 15 bases between them. Germline assignment: CDR1 MNHEY and CDR2 SMNVEV (reference sequence). The CDR3 sequence: CASSRLRESSYEQYF. The DNA for the CDR3 is TGTGCCAGCAGCCGGCTCAGGGAATCCTCCTACGAGCAGTACTTC.

The chain has TRBV30 and TRBJ2-7; 13 nucleotides align to TRBD2. Trimming removed 3 bases from V and 2 bases from J; junction bases left unmatched: 13. The germline V gene has CDR1 GTSNPN and CDR2 SVGIG (reference sequence). The CDR3 has 18 residues. CDR3 sequence reads: CAWRGSRTSGSPPYEQYF. The DNA for the CDR3 is TGTGCCTGGAGGGGCTCCCGGACTAGCGGGAGCCCCCCCTACGAGCAGTACTTC.

This clone was recorded once. V usage is TRBV28 and J usage is TRBJ1-6; the D is unclear. This CDR3 is built from 14 residues. The V gene's germline CDR1 is MDHEN and CDR2 SYDVKM. V lost 6 bases and J 10 bases, leaving 16 bases between the germline ends. This CDR3 is CASSVQSLASPLHF. Written as DNA, the CDR3 is TGTGCCAGCAGCGTCCAGTCATTAGCCTCACCCCTCCACTTT.

The chain recombines TRBV9 with TRBJ2-7; 7 bases agree with TRBD2. Germline V CDR1 and CDR2: SGDLS, YYNGEE. The trim removed 3 bases at V and 6 bases at J, leaving 6 bases unmatched. This CDR3 has 13 residues. This chain's CDR3 is CASSAGGGSEQYF. In nucleotides, the CDR3 is TGTGCCAGCAGCGCTGGGGGGGGGTCCGAGCAGTACTTC.

The V and J genes are TRBV14 and TRBJ2-1, with TRBD2 as a possible D gene (5 bases). Trimming took off 1 base at V and 2 bases at J, with 9 bases between the two ends. Germline V gives CDR1 SGHDN, CDR2 FVKESK. The CDR3 has 15 residues. The CDR3 coding sequence is TGTGCCAGCAGCCAAGTCGGTAGCGCCTACAATGAGCAGTTCTTC. Translated, it gives CASSQVGSAYNEQFF.

Only one count was recorded for this clone. J is TRBJ1-1 and V is TRBV4-1; D is undetermined. Between the trimmed V and J ends, which lost 3 bases and 4 bases, there was a span of 9 bases. The length of the CDR3 is 13 residues. Germline CDR1 MGHRA, CDR2 YSYEKL. CDR3 loop: CASSQLGGTEAFF. CDR3 coding DNA: TGCGCCAGCAGCCAGCTCGGCGGCACTGAAGCTTTCTTT.

The chain has TRBV10-2 and TRBJ1-5; possible D gene TRBD1, 5 bases. The CDR3 sequence is 15 residues long. V was pared by 4 bases and J by 2 bases, with 12 bases between. CDR1 is WSHSY, CDR2 SAAADI, per germline. This chain's CDR3 is CASSAGTEGNQPQHF. The CDR3 region has the DNA TGCGCCAGCAGTGCCGGGACTGAGGGCAATCAGCCCCAGCATTTT.

This chain links TRBV28 with TRBJ2-7; no definite D call. This CDR3 contains 12 residues. Germline loops: CDR1 MDHEN, CDR2 SYDVKM. V lost 4 bases and J 0 bases, leaving 4 bases between the germline ends. The CDR3 nucleotides read TGTGCCAGCAGTTCTCGCTCCTACGAGCAGTACTTC. Protein product: CASSSRSYEQYF.

The chain recombines TRBV9 with TRBJ2-5, with TRBD2 identical over 13 bases. CDR1 SGDLS and CDR2 YYNGEE come from the germline V gene. The CDR3 contains 17 residues. V dropped 0 bases and J dropped 5; count of bases not matched to a gene: 7. CDR3 nucleotide sequence: TGTGCCAGCAGCGTAGATACTAGCGGGAGGGCGAAGGAGACCCAGTACTTC. It translates to CASSVDTSGRAKETQYF.

The chain joins TRBV7-2 to TRBJ1-2, with D tentatively TRBD1 (5 bases). V shed 1 base and J shed 6 bases, with 12 bases lying between them. Germline V CDR1 and CDR2: SGHTA, FQGNSA. CDR3 length equals 14 residues. CDR3 nucleotides: TGTGCCAGCAGCTTAGGGGCAGGGTGGCATGGCTACACCTTC. Translating it yields CASSLGAGWHGYTF.